The clone carrying this T cell receptor (beta chain) has only a few counts. Its antigen is undetermined. The data are from a study of cytomegalovirus exposure and HLA in healthy donors. Study outcomes and limitations: TCR beta V- and J-gene trimming was later associated with a missense DCLRE1C variant. The study labeled around 160 TCR beta chains cytomegalovirus-associated. Several of the most significant clusters appeared, in a later analysis, to be linked to common viral pathogens.

It was with 60 Vbeta and 13 Jbeta primers that the PCR ran. Here immunoSEQ multiplex PCR was the method, and the copy in TCRdb shows in-frame clones only, minus some. The data show around 140,000 clones, 82% seen once. Trimming stripped 2 bases from V and 1 base from J, with 20 bases between. This CDR3 comprises 18 residues. In germline, CDR1 is SGHTA, CDR2 FQGNSA. Everyone who donated was a healthy bone marrow donor. This clonotype originated in a male donor in good health and CMV-seronegative. Material for sequencing was PBMCs. This rearrangement joins TRBV7-2 to TRBJ1-1; TRBD1 might be the D (6 bases). DNA for the CDR3: TGTGCCAGCAGCTTATACATGTATACAGGGTTCGAGAACACTGAAGCTTTCTTT. Its translation is CASSLYMYTGFENTEAFF.